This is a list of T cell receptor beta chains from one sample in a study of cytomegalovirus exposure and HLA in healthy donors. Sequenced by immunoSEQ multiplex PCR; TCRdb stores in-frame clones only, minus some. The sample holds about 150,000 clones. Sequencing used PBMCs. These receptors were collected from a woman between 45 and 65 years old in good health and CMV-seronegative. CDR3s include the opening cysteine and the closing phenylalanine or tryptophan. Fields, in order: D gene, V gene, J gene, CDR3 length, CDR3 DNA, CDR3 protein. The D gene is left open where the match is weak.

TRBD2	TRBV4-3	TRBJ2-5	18	TGCGCCAGCAGCCAAAGTTGGACTAGCGGGAGGGCCCGAGAGACCCAGTACTTC	CASSQSWTSGRARETQYF
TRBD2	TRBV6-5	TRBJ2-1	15	TGTGCCAGCAGCCCCCTGGCGGGAGTCGGTAATGAGCAGTTCTTC	CASSPLAGVGNEQFF
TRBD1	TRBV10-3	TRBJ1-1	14	TGTGCCATCAAGTTGGCAGGGGGCCCCACTGAAGCTTTCTTT	CAIKLAGGPTEAFF
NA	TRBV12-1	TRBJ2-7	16	TGTGCCAGCAGCTACGCCCGGACAGAGTCTAACTACGAGCAGTACTTC	CASSYARTESNYEQYF
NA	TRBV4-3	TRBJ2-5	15	TGCGCCAGCAGCTCAATGGTAGGGGTGCAAGAGACCCAGTACTTC	CASSSMVGVQETQYF
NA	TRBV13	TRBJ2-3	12	TGTGCCAGCAGCCCCCAGGAGGGTACGCAGTATTTT	CASSPQEGTQYF
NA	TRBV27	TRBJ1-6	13	TGTGCCAGCAGTTTAACGGGTACTTCACCCCTCCACTTT	CASSLTGTSPLHF
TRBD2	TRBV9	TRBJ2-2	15	TGTGCCAGCAGCCCCGGGACTAGCGGGGCCGGGGAGCTGTTTTTT	CASSPGTSGAGELFF
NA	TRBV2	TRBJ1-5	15	TGTGCCAGCAGTGATTGGAGGGAGGGCAATCAGCCCCAGCATTTT	CASSDWREGNQPQHF
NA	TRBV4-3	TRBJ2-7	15	TGCGCCAGCAGCCAAGATAGGCGGGGCCCCTACGAGCAGTACTTC	CASSQDRRGPYEQYF
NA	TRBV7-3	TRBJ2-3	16	TGTGCCAGCAGCTTGCTTGGAGCTAGCGCCACAGATACGCAGTATTTT	CASSLLGASATDTQYF
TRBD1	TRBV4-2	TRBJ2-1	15	TGTGCCAGCAGCCAGGGGGCAGGGGGTAATAATGAGCAGTTCTTC	CASSQGAGGNNEQFF
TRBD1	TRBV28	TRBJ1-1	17	TGTGCCAGCAGCCCTGGGACAGGGGTGGTTATCGGGACTGAAGCTTTCTTT	CASSPGTGVVIGTEAFF
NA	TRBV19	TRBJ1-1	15	TGTGCCAGTAGTATGCGGGTGGGGGGGCCAATGGAAGCTTTCTTT	CASSMRVGGPMEAFF
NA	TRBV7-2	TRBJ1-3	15	TGTGCCAGCAGCTTAGTAGGGGGTTCTGGAAACACCATATATTTT	CASSLVGGSGNTIYF
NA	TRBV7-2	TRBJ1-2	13	TGTGCCAGCAGCTTAGAATCGGTCTATGGCTACACCTTC	CASSLESVYGYTF
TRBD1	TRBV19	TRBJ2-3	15	TGTGCCAGTAGTGGACAGGGAACTAGCACAGATACGCAGTATTTT	CASSGQGTSTDTQYF
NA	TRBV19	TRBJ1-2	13	TGTGCCAGTAGTACGACAGCGAACTATGGCTACACCTTC	CASSTTANYGYTF
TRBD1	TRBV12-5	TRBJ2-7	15	TGTGCTAGTGGTTCCCTGGACAGGTTCTCCTACGAGCAGTACTTC	CASGSLDRFSYEQYF
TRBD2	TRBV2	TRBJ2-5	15	TGTGCCAGCAGTGGTAGCGGGGGGGGGCAAGAGACCCAGTACTTC	CASSGSGGGQETQYF
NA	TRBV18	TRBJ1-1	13	TGTGCCAGCTCACCTCGCAGGGTTCCTGAAGCTTTCTTT	CASSPRRVPEAFF
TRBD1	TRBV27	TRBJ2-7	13	TGTGCCAGCAGGGACAGGGGGCAGAGGGAGCAGTACTTC	CASRDRGQREQYF
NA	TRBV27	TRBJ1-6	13	TGTGCCAGCAGACCCTCGACGACGGGACCCCTCCACTTT	CASRPSTTGPLHF
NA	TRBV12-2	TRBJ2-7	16	TGTGCAAGTCGCCTTTCGAAAGGACAGATTCTCTACGAGCAGTACTTC	CASRLSKGQILYEQYF
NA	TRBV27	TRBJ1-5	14	TGTGCCAGCAGTTTACAGGGCAACAATCAGCCCCAGCATTTT	CASSLQGNNQPQHF
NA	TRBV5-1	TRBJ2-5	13	TGCGCCAGCAGCTTGGGACAGTCAGAGACCCAGTACTTC	CASSLGQSETQYF
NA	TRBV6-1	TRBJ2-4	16	TGTGCCAGCAGTGAAACCCTGACAGGGACTAAAAACATTCAGTACTTC	CASSETLTGTKNIQYF
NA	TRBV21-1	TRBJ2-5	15	TGTGCCAGCAGCAAATTCGACCTCTCGGGGGAGACCCAGTACTTC	CASSKFDLSGETQYF
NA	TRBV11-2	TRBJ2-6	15	TGTGCCAGCAGCTTAGTAGTCTCTGGGGCCAACGTCCTGACTTTC	CASSLVVSGANVLTF
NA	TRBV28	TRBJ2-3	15	TGTGCCAGCAAAGAGACGGGAGCCCCCACAGATACGCAGTATTTT	CASKETGAPTDTQYF
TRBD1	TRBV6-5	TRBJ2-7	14	TGTGCCAGCGCCCGGGGGACAGGCTCCTACGAGCAGTACTTC	CASARGTGSYEQYF
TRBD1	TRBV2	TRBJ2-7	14	TGTGCCAGCAGTCCCGCCCAAGGGGGCCACGAGCAGTACTTC	CASSPAQGGHEQYF